A single sample is the source of the 26 T cell receptor beta chains below, sequenced in a study of cytomegalovirus exposure and HLA in healthy donors (dated by TCRdb to 2016 to 2017). The protocol used for the library was the immunoSEQ multiplex PCR assay. A mixture of 60 forward primers for TCR Vbeta segments and 13 reverse primers for TCR Jbeta segments was used in the multiplex PCR. TCRdb obtained this table from immuneACCESS and retained in-frame rearrangements with V and J assigned. These tables miss some clones; where compared with another copy, unresolved V genes account for less than half of the shortfall, and the remainder is unexplained. The sample data list over 100,000 clones, and around 87% of these were observed just once. The ten largest make up more than 4% of the sample. Sequencing used PBMCs. These receptor sequences come from a woman aged 25-40 years in good health and CMV-seronegative.

The V gene is TRBV5-4, the J gene TRBJ1-6; 7 nucleotides align to TRBD1. CDR1 is SGHNT and CDR2 is YYREEE in the germline V gene (reference sequence). With 3 bases clipped from V and 5 bases from J, the junction kept 2 bases outside the gene matches. The CDR3 is 14 amino acids. The CDR3 region is CASSSDRNNSPLHF. As DNA, the CDR3 is TGTGCCAGCAGCTCGGACAGGAATAATTCACCCCTCCACTTT.

This clone was seen more than once but under ten times. The CDR3 loop reads CASSPGQGARNEKLFF. As DNA, the CDR3 is TGTGCCAGCAGCCCCGGACAGGGGGCCCGAAATGAAAAACTGTTTTTT. The chain links TRBV6-6 to TRBJ1-4; 11 bases line up with TRBD1. After removal of 6 bases from V and 5 bases from J, the junction contained 8 bases not matched to a gene. Germline V gene sequence: CDR1 MNHNY, CDR2 SVGAGI (reference sequence). The length of the CDR3 is 16 residues.

In regard to this clone: Compared with germline, one end of the junction differs, possibly owing to a read error. The rearrangement uses TRBV20-1 and TRBJ1-1, with D perhaps matching TRBD1 (6 bases). Per germline, CDR1 DFQATT and CDR2 SNEGSKA (reference sequence). The CDR3 spans 11 residues. In nucleotides, the CDR3 is TGCAGTGCTCTGGACAGCGCTGAGGCTTTCTTT. Protein: CSALDSAEAFF.

The chain combines TRBV5-1 with TRBJ2-3, with 7 bases fitting TRBD1. The CDR3 covers 14 residues. Germline V CDR1 and CDR2: SGHRS, YFSETQ. Germline trimming cut 4 bases from V and 5 bases from J; bases unmatched to any gene: 7. CDR3 region: CASSRADREDTQYF. Written as DNA, the CDR3 is TGCGCCAGCAGCAGGGCAGACAGGGAAGATACGCAGTATTTT.

V is TRBV5-5 and J is TRBJ2-7, with 14 bases aligning to TRBD2. This CDR3 has 15 residues. V dropped 4 bases and J dropped 4; count of bases not matched to a gene: 4. Germline assignment: CDR1 SGHKS and CDR2 YYEKEE (reference sequence). The CDR3 sequence is CASSGGTSGGYEQYF. CDR3 DNA: TGTGCCAGCAGCGGGGGGACTAGCGGGGGATACGAGCAGTACTTC.

The genes are TRBV2 and TRBJ2-3, with TRBD1 as a possible D gene (5 bases). V lost 1 base and J 4 bases, leaving 9 bases between the germline ends. Germline CDR1 SNHLY, CDR2 FYNNEI. The CDR3 runs to 14 residues. This chain's CDR3 is CASSEGSGPDTQYF. In nucleotides, the CDR3 is TGTGCCAGCAGTGAAGGGTCAGGGCCAGATACGCAGTATTTT.

CDR3 sequence (DNA): TGTGCCACCAGCATAACAGGGGTCTATGGCTACACCTTC. This sequence encodes CATSITGVYGYTF. The chain joins TRBV15 to TRBJ1-2, with 7 positions matching TRBD1. Trimming at V came to 4 bases and at J to 4 bases, leaving 3 bases not matched to a gene. The CDR3 runs 13 residues. CDR1 is LNHNV, CDR2 YYDKDF, per germline (reference sequence).

The genes are TRBV28 and TRBJ2-2; possibly TRBD2 for D (5 bases). This CDR3 is built from 11 residues. Germline V CDR1 and CDR2: MDHEN, SYDVKM. The germline V and J ends were trimmed by 5 bases and 8 bases, with 6 bases remaining between them. CDR3 loop: CASSGSGELFF. The CDR3 DNA reads TGTGCCAGCAGTGGGAGTGGGGAGCTGTTTTTT.

This chain joins TRBV18 and TRBJ1-1; the D gene is possibly TRBD1 (6 bases). Germline loops: CDR1 KGHSH, CDR2 LQKENI. This CDR3 is built from 16 residues. Between the trimmed V and J ends, which lost 2 bases and 5 bases, there was a span of 18 bases. CDR3 bases: TGTGCCAGCTCACCAGAATCCTTATCCGGGACAACTGAAGCTTTCTTT. It translates to CASSPESLSGTTEAFF. Combining the CDR3 with reference TRBV18 and TRBJ1-1 gives the whole variable domain NAGVMQNPRHLVRRRGQEARLRCSPMKGHSHVYWYRQLPEEGLKFMVYLQKENIIDESGMPKERFSAEFPKEGPSILRIQQVVRGDSAAYFCASSPESLSGTTEAFFGQGTRLTVV.

The V call is TRBV5-1, the J call TRBJ2-5, with D possibly being TRBD1 (6 bases). Per germline, CDR1 SGHRS and CDR2 YFSETQ. V dropped 4 bases and J dropped 0 bases, with 13 bases sitting between them. The CDR3 spans 15 residues. DNA of the CDR3: TGCGCCAGCAGCGCCTTTGGACAGAACCAAGAGACCCAGTACTTC. Amino acids: CASSAFGQNQETQYF.

This chain joins TRBV10-3 and TRBJ2-5; 8 positions match TRBD2. Per germline, CDR1 ENHRY and CDR2 SYGVKD. V dropped 6 bases and J dropped 5; count of bases not matched to a gene: 8. CDR3 length: 14 amino acids. The CDR3, as DNA: TGTGCCATCAGCCCGATCGGGGGGGTGGAGACCCAGTACTTC. It is translated as CAISPIGGVETQYF.

This chain links TRBV2 with TRBJ2-1; TRBD2 matches 16 bases. The junction had 21 bases not matched to a gene; V was cut back by 10 bases and J by 12 bases. The CDR3 covers 18 residues. In germline, CDR1 is SNHLY, CDR2 FYNNEI. The CDR3 DNA is TGTGCCACCTACTCCGGGACAGGGACTAGCGGGGGGGCCGGCGGGCAGTTCTTC. Amino acids: CATYSGTGTSGGAGGQFF.

The chain uses TRBV9 and TRBJ2-1, with 8 bases fitting TRBD2. The V and J ends lost 0 bases and 8 bases, in that order; junction bases with no gene match: 13. The V gene's germline CDR1 is SGDLS and CDR2 YYNGEE. The CDR3 runs 17 residues. The CDR3 nucleotides read TGTGCCAGCAGCGTAGAGGGGGATGGCGGGAGGAGCTATGAGCAGTTCTTC. Translated: CASSVEGDGGRSYEQFF.

The chain couples TRBV7-8 to TRBJ1-2; TRBD1 is a possible D gene (6 bases). The germline V and J ends were trimmed by 2 bases and 8 bases, with 24 bases remaining between them. The CDR3 loop spans 17 amino acids. The germline CDR1 and CDR2 sequences are SGHVS and FQNEAQ. CDR3 sequence (DNA): TGTGCCAGCAGCTTAAGAGGGGGAGGGTTGGGCGGAGAAGGCTACACCTTC. Protein product: CASSLRGGGLGGEGYTF.

The chain joins TRBV2 to TRBJ1-2, with D uncertain. The CDR3 runs 14 residues. CDR1 is SNHLY and CDR2 is FYNNEI in the germline V gene. V was clipped by 1 base and J by 7 bases, with 13 bases between them. In DNA, the CDR3 is TGTGCCAGCAGTGAAGTTCCGTTACCCGGTGGCTACACCTTC. Its protein is CASSEVPLPGGYTF.

The gene calls are TRBV7-8 and TRBJ2-2; 9 bases are shared with TRBD1. The germline gives CDR1 SGHVS, CDR2 FQNEAQ. V gave up 5 bases and J gave up 13 bases; unmatched junction bases: 8. The CDR3 is 13 residues long. The DNA for the CDR3 is TGTGCCAGCAGCACTGAACAGGGGGCCGTGCTGTTTTTT. This encodes CASSTEQGAVLFF.

The chain joins TRBV7-9 to TRBJ2-4, with D unclear. The V and J ends lost 5 bases and 4 bases respectively, with 9 bases between them. Germline V CDR1 and CDR2: SEHNR, FQNEAQ (reference sequence). The CDR3 has 13 residues. CDR3 in DNA: TGTGCCAGCAGCATCGACATGAAAAACATTCAGTACTTC. Translated, it gives CASSIDMKNIQYF.

This clone was seen only once. The chain combines TRBV7-6 with TRBJ1-1; 12 nucleotides agree with TRBD1. In germline, CDR1 is SGHVS, CDR2 FNYEAQ. The CDR3 covers 15 residues. The trim removed 5 bases at V and 4 bases at J, leaving 5 bases unmatched. This chain's CDR3 is CASSPGTGGSTEAFF. CDR3 in DNA: TGTGCCAGCAGCCCAGGGACAGGGGGCTCCACTGAAGCTTTCTTT.

The chain recombines TRBV28 with TRBJ2-3, with D tentatively TRBD2 (6 bases). Germline V gene sequence: CDR1 MDHEN, CDR2 SYDVKM. The V end lost 4 bases, the J end lost 2 bases, and 16 bases lay between the germline ends. This CDR3 has 16 residues. The CDR3 bases are TGTGCCAGCAGTTCCCGGGGGAAAGTCTCCACAGATACGCAGTATTTT. It yields the protein CASSSRGKVSTDTQYF.

CDR3 DNA sequence: TGTGCCAGCAGCTTAGACAACACACCAATACAGCTCCCCGCTGAAGCTTTCTTT. It specifies CASSLDNTPIQLPAEAFF. The chain is built from TRBV7-9 and TRBJ1-1; D remains unclear. The germline gives CDR1 SEHNR, CDR2 FQNEAQ (reference sequence). V gave up 1 base and J gave up 6 bases, with 24 bases separating them. This CDR3 is 18 amino acids long.

A note on this clone: A read error may produce the germline difference seen at one junction end. This chain links TRBV29-1 with TRBJ2-5; 8 bases fit TRBD1. The assigned J gene may be wrong: the sequence end matches TRBJ2-7 better. Germline V CDR1 and CDR2: SQVTM, ANQGSEA. There are 13 residues in the CDR3. CDR3 protein: CSVEEDRAHEQYF. The CDR3 DNA sequence: TGCAGCGTGGAAGAGGACAGGGCCCACGAGCAGTACTTC.

V is TRBV11-2 and J is TRBJ1-1, with D maybe TRBD1 (5 bases). There are 14 residues in the CDR3. The V gene lost 4 bases and the J gene lost 7 bases, with 16 bases spanning the gap. Germline V gene lookup returns CDR1 SGHAT and CDR2 FQNNGV. This chain's CDR3 is CASSSMTATDEAFF. CDR3 coding DNA: TGTGCCAGCAGCTCGATGACAGCAACCGATGAAGCTTTCTTT.

The chain joins TRBV5-1 to TRBJ1-2, with 8 bases lining up with TRBD1. V lost 2 bases to trimming and J lost 2 bases; unmatched junction nucleotides: 5. Germline lookup yields CDR1 SGHRS and CDR2 YFSETQ. The CDR3 extends over 15 amino acids. CDR3 nucleotides: TGCGCCAGCAGCTTAAGGTCAGGGGGCAACTATGGCTACACCTTC. Protein sequence: CASSLRSGGNYGYTF. The full variable domain, completed using reference TRBV5-1 and TRBJ1-2, is KAGVTQTPRYLIKTRGQQVTLSCSPISGHRSVSWYQQTPGQGLQFLFEYFSETQRNKGNFPGRFSGRQFSNSRSEMNVSTLELGDSALYLCASSLRSGGNYGYTFGSGTRLTVV.

The rearrangement joins TRBV5-1 to TRBJ2-3, with TRBD2 as a possible D gene (7 bases). The CDR3 runs to 15 residues. V gave up 3 bases and J gave up 1 base, with 12 bases separating them. Germline CDR1 reads SGHRS; CDR2 reads YFSETQ. CDR3 in amino acids: CASSWGGGGTDTQYF. In DNA, the CDR3 is TGCGCCAGCAGCTGGGGCGGGGGCGGCACAGATACGCAGTATTTT.

This clone was seen only a few times. The gene calls are TRBV5-6 and TRBJ2-7, with D possibly TRBD2 on 5 matching bases. The CDR3 runs to 12 residues. Trimming took off 3 bases at V and 3 bases at J, with 7 bases between the two ends. The germline V gene has CDR1 SGHDT and CDR2 YYEEEE. CDR3 bases: TGTGCCAGCAGCTCTCGGGGCTACGAGCAGTACTTC. Protein: CASSSRGYEQYF.

The V and J genes are TRBV5-1 and TRBJ1-1; D perhaps matches TRBD1 (6 bases). CDR3 length: 13 residues. V shed 5 bases and J shed 3 bases, with 11 bases lying between them. Germline lookup yields CDR1 SGHRS and CDR2 YFSETQ. The CDR3 DNA sequence: TGCGCCAGCAGATACAGGGCGGACACTGAAGCTTTCTTT. It yields the protein CASRYRADTEAFF.